Following are 5 T cell receptor beta chains from one sample sequenced in a study of radiation and T cells in renal cell carcinoma. Time point described: blood 2 weeks post-SBRT. Indicated treatment: 15 Gy SBRT to primary tumor, nephrectomy 4 weeks later. Assay used: immunoSEQ multiplex PCR; TCRdb lists only in-frame clones, some missing. The repertoire holds just under 80,000 clones, 86% seen once, with 20% to 25% in the top ten. The sample here was blood, taken from a patient whose treatment included radiotherapy and nephrectomy. Every receptor here comes from a woman between 50 and 59 years old with renal cell carcinoma.

The rearrangement joins TRBV4-1 to TRBJ2-7; tentative D call: TRBD2 (5 bases). The CDR3 is 13 amino acids. Germline V CDR1 and CDR2: MGHRA, YSYEKL. The germline V and J ends were trimmed by 4 bases and 10 bases, with 17 bases remaining between them. CDR3 residues: CASSPSRGTGQYF. In nucleotides, the CDR3 is TGCGCCAGCAGCCCTTCCCGGGGAACCGGCCAGTACTTC.

The chain has TRBV9 and TRBJ1-1; TRBD1 might be the D (5 bases). The CDR3 is 13 residues long. The V gene lost 0 bases and the J gene lost 4 bases, with 7 bases spanning the gap. Per the germline V gene, CDR1 is SGDLS and CDR2 is YYNGEE. CDR3 sequence reads: CASSVGRGTEAFF. The CDR3 DNA reads TGTGCCAGCAGCGTAGGAAGGGGCACTGAAGCTTTCTTT.

V is TRBV6-6 and J is TRBJ1-5; D might be TRBD1 (5 bases). CDR1 is MNHNY and CDR2 is SVGAGI in the germline V gene (reference sequence). CDR3 length: 15 amino acids. V lost 7 bases and J lost 13, with 26 bases in between. The CDR3 loop is CASTIQPRGEDGQHF. CDR3 nucleotide sequence: TGTGCCAGCACCATTCAACCTAGGGGAGAGGACGGTCAGCATTTT.

This chain links TRBV7-2 with TRBJ2-7; D tentatively reads TRBD1 or TRBD2 (5 bases each). V shed 2 bases and J shed 7 bases, with 15 bases lying between them. This CDR3 contains 14 residues. In germline, CDR1 is SGHTA, CDR2 FQGNSA. This CDR3 reads CASSLHGALNEQYF. The CDR3 DNA sequence: TGTGCCAGCAGCTTACACGGGGCGCTTAATGAGCAGTACTTC. The whole variable domain, filled in from reference TRBV7-2 and TRBJ2-7, reads GAGVSQSPSNKVTEKGKDVELRCDPISGHTALYWYRQSLGQGLEFLIYFQGNSAPDKSGLPSDRFSAERTGGSVSTLTIQRTQQEDSAVYLCASSLHGALNEQYFGPGTRLTVT.

The chain carries TRBV5-6 and TRBJ2-1, with 7 bases that match TRBD1. V lost 0 bases and J lost 2; bases outside the gene matches: 2. Germline CDR1 is SGHDT and CDR2 is YYEEEE. This CDR3 contains 15 residues. The CDR3 nucleotides read TGTGCCAGCAGCTTGGGACAGGGCCCCTACAATGAGCAGTTCTTC. It translates to CASSLGQGPYNEQFF.